This T cell receptor beta chain is from a study of T cell responses to AZD1222 COVID-19 vaccine. J gave up 3 bases and V 3 bases, and 6 bases lay outside the gene matches. CDR3 length: 16 amino acids. From germline, CDR1 is LGHNA and CDR2 YNFKEQ. Study-level findings and limits: White British ancestry dominated among donors, who included more females, and clonal diversity was possibly underestimated. The study found Spike-specific TCR breadth and depth rose after two AZD1222 doses. Spike-wide vaccine-associated CD4 TCRs dominated at 160-218 and 743-854.

Data came from immunoSEQ multiplex PCR; TCRdb stores just in-frame clones and leaves some out. This table has about 120,000 clones, 85% to 95% appearing once. Note on this clone: The antigen is not known.

The V call is TRBV4-2, the J call TRBJ2-7, with 12 bases that match TRBD2. This sequence was found in an adult in good health. The source material was peripheral blood, sampled on day 0 of AZD1222 vaccination. CDR3 residues: CASSHLTSGSLYEQYF. The CDR3 DNA reads TGTGCCAGCAGCCATCTGACTAGCGGGAGTCTCTACGAGCAGTACTTC.